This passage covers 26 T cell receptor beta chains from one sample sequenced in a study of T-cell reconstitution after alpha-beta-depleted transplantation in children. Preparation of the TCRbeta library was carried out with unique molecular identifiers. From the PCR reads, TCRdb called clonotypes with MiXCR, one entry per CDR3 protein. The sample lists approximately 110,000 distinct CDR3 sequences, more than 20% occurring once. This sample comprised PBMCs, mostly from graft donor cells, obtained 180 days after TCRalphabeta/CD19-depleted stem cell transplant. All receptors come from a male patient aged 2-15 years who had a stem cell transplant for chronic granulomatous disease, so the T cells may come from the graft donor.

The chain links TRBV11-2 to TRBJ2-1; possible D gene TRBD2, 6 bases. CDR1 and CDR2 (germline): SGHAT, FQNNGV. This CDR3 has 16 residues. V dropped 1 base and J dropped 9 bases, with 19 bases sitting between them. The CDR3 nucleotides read TGTGCCAGCAGCTTAGGTATGCCGGGGGTGCTACTTGAGCAGTTCTTC. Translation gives CASSLGMPGVLLEQFF.

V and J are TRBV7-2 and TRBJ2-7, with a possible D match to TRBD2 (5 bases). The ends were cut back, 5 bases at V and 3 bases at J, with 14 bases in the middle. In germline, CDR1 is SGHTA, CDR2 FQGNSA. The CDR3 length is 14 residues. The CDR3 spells CASSLSGVGYEQYF. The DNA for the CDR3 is TGTGCCAGCAGCCTCTCCGGGGTGGGCTACGAGCAGTACTTC.

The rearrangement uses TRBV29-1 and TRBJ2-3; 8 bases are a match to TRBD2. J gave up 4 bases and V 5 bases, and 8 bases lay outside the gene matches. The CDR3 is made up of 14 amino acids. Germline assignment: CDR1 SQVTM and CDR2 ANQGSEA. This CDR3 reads CSVLFRLASDTQYF. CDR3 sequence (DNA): TGCAGCGTTCTCTTCCGACTAGCGTCAGATACGCAGTATTTT.

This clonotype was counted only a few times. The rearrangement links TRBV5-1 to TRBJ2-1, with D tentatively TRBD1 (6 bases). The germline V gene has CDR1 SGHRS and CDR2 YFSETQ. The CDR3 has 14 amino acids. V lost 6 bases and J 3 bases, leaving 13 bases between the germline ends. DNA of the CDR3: TGCGCCAGCAAGAGAGAGGGGGACTACAATGAGCAGTTCTTC. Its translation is CASKREGDYNEQFF.

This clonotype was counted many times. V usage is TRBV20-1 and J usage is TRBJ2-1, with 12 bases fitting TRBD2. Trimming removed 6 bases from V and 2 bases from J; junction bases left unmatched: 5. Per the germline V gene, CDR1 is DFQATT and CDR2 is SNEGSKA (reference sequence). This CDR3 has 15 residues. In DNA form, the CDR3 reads TGCAGTGCCACGGGACTAGCGGGCACCTACAATGAGCAGTTCTTC. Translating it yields CSATGLAGTYNEQFF.

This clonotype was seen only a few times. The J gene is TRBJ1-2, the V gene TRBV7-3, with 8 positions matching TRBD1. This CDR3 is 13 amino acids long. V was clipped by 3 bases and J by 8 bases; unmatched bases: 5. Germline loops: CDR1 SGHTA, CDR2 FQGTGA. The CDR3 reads CASSLTGDDGYTF. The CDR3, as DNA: TGTGCCAGCAGCTTGACAGGGGATGACGGCTACACCTTC.

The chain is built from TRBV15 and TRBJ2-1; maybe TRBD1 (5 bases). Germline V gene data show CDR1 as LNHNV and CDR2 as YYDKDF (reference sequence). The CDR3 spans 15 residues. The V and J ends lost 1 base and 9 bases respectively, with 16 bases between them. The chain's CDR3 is CATSRGRVRAIEQFF. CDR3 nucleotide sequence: TGTGCCACCAGCAGAGGCAGGGTTCGGGCGATTGAGCAGTTCTTC.

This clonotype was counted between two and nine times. CDR3 nucleotides: TGTGCCAGCAGGCGGGGGAAGGGGTACAATGAGCAGTTCTTC. Protein product: CASRRGKGYNEQFF. The rearrangement links TRBV12-3 or TRBV12-4 to TRBJ2-1; 7 bases are shared with TRBD2. This CDR3 is built from 14 residues. V shed 6 bases and J 4 bases; nucleotides not matched to a gene: 6.

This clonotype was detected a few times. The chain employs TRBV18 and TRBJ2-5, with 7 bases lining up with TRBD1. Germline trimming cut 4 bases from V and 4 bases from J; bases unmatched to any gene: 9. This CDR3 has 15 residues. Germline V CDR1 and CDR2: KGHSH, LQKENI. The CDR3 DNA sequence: TGTGCCAGCTCACGAGGGGGCGACAGGGCAGAGACCCAGTACTTC. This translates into CASSRGGDRAETQYF.

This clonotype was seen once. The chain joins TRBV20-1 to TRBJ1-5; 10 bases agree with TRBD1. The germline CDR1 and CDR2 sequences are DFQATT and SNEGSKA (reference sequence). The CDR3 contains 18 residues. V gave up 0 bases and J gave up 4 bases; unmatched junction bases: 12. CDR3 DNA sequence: TGCAGTGCTAGAGACCGTCCGGACAGGGGGATCGGTAATCAGCCCCAGCATTTT. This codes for CSARDRPDRGIGNQPQHF.

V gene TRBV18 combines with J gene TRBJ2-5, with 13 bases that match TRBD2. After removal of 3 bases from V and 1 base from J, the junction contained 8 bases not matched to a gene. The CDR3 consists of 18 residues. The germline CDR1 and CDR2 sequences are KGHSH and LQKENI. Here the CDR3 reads CASSPRLAGGSRQETQYF. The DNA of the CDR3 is TGTGCCAGCTCACCGAGACTAGCGGGAGGTTCGCGCCAAGAGACCCAGTACTTC.

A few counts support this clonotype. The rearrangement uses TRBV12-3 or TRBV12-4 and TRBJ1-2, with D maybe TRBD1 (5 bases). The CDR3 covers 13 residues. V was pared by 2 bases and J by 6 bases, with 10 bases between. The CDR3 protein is CASSLLGTNGYTF. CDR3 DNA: TGTGCCAGCAGTTTATTGGGGACGAATGGCTACACCTTC.

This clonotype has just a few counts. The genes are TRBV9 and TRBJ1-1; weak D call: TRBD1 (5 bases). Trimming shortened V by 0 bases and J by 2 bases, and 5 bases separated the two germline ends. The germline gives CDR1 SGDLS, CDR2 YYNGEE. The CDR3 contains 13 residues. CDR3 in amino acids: CASSVGTNTEAFF. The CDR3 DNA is TGTGCCAGCAGCGTAGGGACAAACACTGAAGCTTTCTTT.

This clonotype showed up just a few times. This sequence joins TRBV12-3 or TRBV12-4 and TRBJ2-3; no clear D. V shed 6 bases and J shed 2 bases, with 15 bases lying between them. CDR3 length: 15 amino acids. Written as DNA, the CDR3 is TGTGCCAGCAGGTCATCGGGTTCTTCCACAGATACGCAGTATTTT. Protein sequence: CASRSSGSSTDTQYF.

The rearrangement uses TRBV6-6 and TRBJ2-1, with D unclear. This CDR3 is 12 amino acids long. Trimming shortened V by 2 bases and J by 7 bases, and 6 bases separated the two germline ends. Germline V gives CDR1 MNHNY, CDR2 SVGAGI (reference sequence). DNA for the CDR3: TGTGCCAGCAGTTACCGGTGGAATGAGCAGTTCTTC. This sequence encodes CASSYRWNEQFF.

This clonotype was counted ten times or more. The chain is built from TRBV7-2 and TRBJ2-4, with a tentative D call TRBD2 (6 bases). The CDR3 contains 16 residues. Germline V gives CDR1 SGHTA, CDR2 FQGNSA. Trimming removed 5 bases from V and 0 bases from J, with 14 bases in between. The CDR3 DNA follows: TGTGCCAGCAGCCCAACCCAGGGACTAGCCAAAAACATTCAGTACTTC. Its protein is CASSPTQGLAKNIQYF.

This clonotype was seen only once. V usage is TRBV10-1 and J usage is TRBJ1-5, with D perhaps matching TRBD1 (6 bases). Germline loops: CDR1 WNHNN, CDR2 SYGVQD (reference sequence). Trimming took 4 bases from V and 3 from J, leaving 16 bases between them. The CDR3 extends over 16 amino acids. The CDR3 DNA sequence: TGCGCCAGCAGTGTACTACCGGGGGCTAACAATCAGCCCCAGCATTTT. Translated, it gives CASSVLPGANNQPQHF.

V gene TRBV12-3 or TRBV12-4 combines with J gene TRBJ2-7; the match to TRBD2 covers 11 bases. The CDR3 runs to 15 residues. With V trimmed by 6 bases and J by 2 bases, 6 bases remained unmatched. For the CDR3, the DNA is TGTGCCAGCAGCTCCCTAGCGGGAGGCGCCTACGAGCAGTACTTC. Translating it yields CASSSLAGGAYEQYF.

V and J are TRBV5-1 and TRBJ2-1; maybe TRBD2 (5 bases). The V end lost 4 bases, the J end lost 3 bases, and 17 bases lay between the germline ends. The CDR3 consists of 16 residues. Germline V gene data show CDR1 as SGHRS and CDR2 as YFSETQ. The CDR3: CASSKSRGRSYNEQFF. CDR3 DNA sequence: TGCGCCAGCAGCAAAAGCCGGGGTCGGAGCTACAATGAGCAGTTCTTC.

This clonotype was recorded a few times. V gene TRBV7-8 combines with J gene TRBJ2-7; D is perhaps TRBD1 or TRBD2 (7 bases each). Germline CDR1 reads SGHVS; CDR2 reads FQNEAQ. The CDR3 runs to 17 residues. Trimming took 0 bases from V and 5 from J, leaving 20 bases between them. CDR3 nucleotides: TGTGCCAGCAGCTTAGCCCCTCGGGGAGGGGGCTTCGACGAGCAGTACTTC. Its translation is CASSLAPRGGGFDEQYF.

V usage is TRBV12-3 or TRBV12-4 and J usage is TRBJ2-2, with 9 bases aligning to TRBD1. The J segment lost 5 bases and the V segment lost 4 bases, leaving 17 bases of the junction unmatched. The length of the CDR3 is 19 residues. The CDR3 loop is CASSYYPGQGPLTTGELFF. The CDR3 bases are TGTGCCAGCAGTTATTATCCTGGACAGGGGCCATTAACGACCGGGGAGCTGTTTTTT.

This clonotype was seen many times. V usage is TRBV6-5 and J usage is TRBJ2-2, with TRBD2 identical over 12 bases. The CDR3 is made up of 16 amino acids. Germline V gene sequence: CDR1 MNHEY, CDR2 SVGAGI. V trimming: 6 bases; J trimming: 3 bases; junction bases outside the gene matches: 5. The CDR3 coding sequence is TGTGCCAGCAGGACTAGCGGGGGCCGGGACACCGGGGAGCTGTTTTTT. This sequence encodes CASRTSGGRDTGELFF.

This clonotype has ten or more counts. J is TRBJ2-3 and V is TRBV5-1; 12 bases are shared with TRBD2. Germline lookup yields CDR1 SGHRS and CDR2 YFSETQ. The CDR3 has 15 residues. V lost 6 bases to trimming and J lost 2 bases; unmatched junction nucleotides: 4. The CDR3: CASNPSGGATDTQYF. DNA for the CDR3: TGCGCCAGCAACCCTAGCGGGGGGGCCACAGATACGCAGTATTTT.

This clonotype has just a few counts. The CDR3 sequence is CASSLAGQGHNEQFF. The CDR3 DNA sequence: TGCGCCAGCAGCTTGGCGGGACAGGGCCACAATGAGCAGTTCTTC. The chain links TRBV5-1 to TRBJ2-1; 9 bases match TRBD1. Germline trimming cut 0 bases from V and 5 bases from J; bases unmatched to any gene: 3. The V gene's germline CDR1 is SGHRS and CDR2 YFSETQ. There are 15 residues in the CDR3.

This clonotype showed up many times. The CDR3 here is CASSFFRLAPDTQYF. CDR3 coding DNA: TGTGCCAGCAGTTTTTTTAGACTAGCTCCAGATACGCAGTATTTT. The chain employs TRBV12-3 or TRBV12-4 and TRBJ2-3; 7 bases line up with TRBD2. V was pared by 3 bases and J by 4 bases, with 7 bases of the junction left unmatched. CDR3 size: 15 residues.

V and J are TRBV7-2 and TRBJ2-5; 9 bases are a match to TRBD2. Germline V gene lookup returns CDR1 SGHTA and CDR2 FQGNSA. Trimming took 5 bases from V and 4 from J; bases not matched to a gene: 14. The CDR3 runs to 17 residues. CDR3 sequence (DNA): TGTGCCAGCAGCCGAGCCCCCGCTAGCGGGAAGGGAGAGACCCAGTACTTC. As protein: CASSRAPASGKGETQYF.